The 10 T cell receptor beta chains below were found in one sample sequenced in a study of blood T cell repertoires in COVID-19. Using immunoSEQ multiplex PCR, the repertoire was profiled, and TCRdb retains in-frame clones only, with some absent. The sample yields roughly 150,000 clones, approximately 83% seen once. Input material: PBMCs or T cells enriched from blood (not recorded which). The receptors here all came from a man aged 70-80 years who had been exposed to COVID-19.

This chain uses TRBV28 with TRBJ2-7; D not resolved. The CDR3 totals 11 residues. Germline V lookup: CDR1 MDHEN, CDR2 SYDVKM. V dropped 3 bases and J dropped 6 bases, with 6 bases sitting between them. CDR3 sequence: CASSLRREQYF. The CDR3 coding sequence is TGTGCCAGCAGTTTGAGGCGCGAGCAGTACTTC.

The J gene is TRBJ2-7, the V gene TRBV25-1; 8 nucleotides line up with TRBD1. Trimming cost V 5 bases and J 5 bases; bases outside gene matches: 8. Looked up from germline, CDR1 is MGHDK and CDR2 is SYGVNS. The CDR3 is made up of 14 amino acids. CDR3 in DNA: TGTGCCAGCAGTTCCGGGACAGGACGAGACGAGCAGTACTTC. This gives the protein CASSSGTGRDEQYF.

The chain recombines TRBV7-9 with TRBJ1-2; unclear D gene. Germline lookup yields CDR1 SEHNR and CDR2 FQNEAQ (reference sequence). The CDR3 consists of 12 residues. The V and J ends lost 5 bases and 8 bases respectively, with 12 bases between them. CDR3 loop: CASSREVEGYTF. The CDR3 region has the DNA TGTGCCAGCAGCCGCGAAGTCGAGGGCTACACCTTC.

The gene calls are TRBV28 and TRBJ1-1, with 8 bases identical to TRBD1. Germline V gene sequence: CDR1 MDHEN, CDR2 SYDVKM. The CDR3 has 9 amino acids. CDR3 bases: TGTGGCAGGGGGCAAGGAGCTTTCTTT. The encoded protein is CGRGQGAFF. Using reference TRBV28 and TRBJ1-1 for the parts outside the CDR3, the full variable domain is DVKVTQSSRYLVKRTGEKVFLECVQDMDHENMFWYRQDPGLGLRLIYFSYDVKMKEKGDIPEGYSVSREKKERFSLILESASTNQTSMYLCGRGQGAFFGQGTRLTVV.

Here the CDR3 DNA reads TGTGCCAGTCATAGCGGCGGGCAACGGGTACAAGAGACCCAGTACTTC. This sequence encodes CASHSGGQRVQETQYF. J is TRBJ2-5 and V is TRBV3-1 (or the pseudogene TRBV3-2); possibly TRBD2 for D (6 bases). CDR1 is LGHDT, CDR2 YNNKEL, per germline (reference sequence). V was pared by 9 bases and J by 2 bases, with 22 bases between. The CDR3 is 16 amino acids.

V is TRBV5-4 and J is TRBJ2-7; 9 bases are shared with TRBD2. The CDR3 is made up of 14 amino acids. Per germline, CDR1 SGHNT and CDR2 YYREEE (reference sequence). The J segment lost 3 bases and the V segment lost 5 bases, leaving 6 bases of the junction unmatched. The DNA of the CDR3 is TGTGCCAGCAGTAAGACTAGCGGAAGCTACGAGCAGTACTTC. Amino acid sequence: CASSKTSGSYEQYF.

The CDR3 here is CASSSRRGSSDTQYF. CDR3 nucleotides: TGTGCCAGCAGTTCCCGTCGGGGGTCCTCGGATACGCAGTATTTT. The chain has TRBV6-2 or TRBV6-3 and TRBJ2-3, with D tentatively TRBD2 (6 bases). Looked up from germline, CDR1 is MNHEY and CDR2 is SVGEGT. The CDR3 loop spans 15 amino acids. The V gene lost 4 bases and the J gene lost 6 bases, with 17 bases spanning the gap.

The chain is built from TRBV7-2 and TRBJ1-2; D is perhaps TRBD1 (5 bases). Trimming pared 0 bases from V and 5 bases from J, leaving 13 bases between. Per germline, CDR1 SGHTA and CDR2 FQGNSA. There are 15 residues in the CDR3. In DNA, the CDR3 is TGTGCCAGCAGCTTAGCGTCGGGGGGAGAATATGGCTACACCTTC. This codes for CASSLASGGEYGYTF.

V usage is TRBV19 and J usage is TRBJ1-2, with D possibly matching TRBD1 (5 bases). The CDR3 runs 15 residues. The germline gives CDR1 LNHDA, CDR2 SQIVND (reference sequence). V lost 3 bases and J lost 2, with 13 bases in between. The DNA for the CDR3 is TGTGCCAGTAGTATCGGGCAGGGTCGGAACTATGGCTACACCTTC. Protein sequence: CASSIGQGRNYGYTF.

The chain uses TRBV6-5 and TRBJ2-7; D might be TRBD1 (7 bases). The germline gives CDR1 MNHEY, CDR2 SVGAGI. V lost 8 bases and J 7 bases, leaving 18 bases between the germline ends. This CDR3 is 13 amino acids long. The CDR3 loop reads CASRQGGPGEQYF. CDR3 DNA: TGTGCCAGCCGGCAGGGGGGACCTGGGGAGCAGTACTTC.